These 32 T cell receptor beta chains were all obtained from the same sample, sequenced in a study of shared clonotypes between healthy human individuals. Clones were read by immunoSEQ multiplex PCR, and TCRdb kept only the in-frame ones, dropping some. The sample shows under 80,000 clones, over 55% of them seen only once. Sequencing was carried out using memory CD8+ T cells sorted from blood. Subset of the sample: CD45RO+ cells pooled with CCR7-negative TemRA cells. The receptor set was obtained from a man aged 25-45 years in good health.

The CDR3 protein is CASSPAGSGETQYF. CDR3 bases: TGTGCCAGCAGCCCCGCAGGATCCGGGGAGACCCAGTACTTC. V gene TRBV28 combines with J gene TRBJ2-5; D ambiguous. CDR3 length: 14 amino acids. Trimming cost V 6 bases and J 5 bases, with 16 bases left between them. Germline V CDR1 and CDR2: MDHEN, SYDVKM.

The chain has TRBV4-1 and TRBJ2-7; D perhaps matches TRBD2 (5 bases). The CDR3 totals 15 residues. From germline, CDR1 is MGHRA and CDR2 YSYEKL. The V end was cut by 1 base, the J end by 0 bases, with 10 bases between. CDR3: CASSQVMDSSYEQYF. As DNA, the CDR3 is TGCGCCAGCAGCCAAGTTATGGACTCCTCCTACGAGCAGTACTTC.

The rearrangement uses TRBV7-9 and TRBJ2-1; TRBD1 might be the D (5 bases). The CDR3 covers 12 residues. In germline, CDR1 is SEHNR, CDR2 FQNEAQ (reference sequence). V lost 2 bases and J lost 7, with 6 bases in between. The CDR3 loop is CASSLSGNEQFF. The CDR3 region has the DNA TGTGCCAGCAGCTTATCAGGGAATGAGCAGTTCTTC.

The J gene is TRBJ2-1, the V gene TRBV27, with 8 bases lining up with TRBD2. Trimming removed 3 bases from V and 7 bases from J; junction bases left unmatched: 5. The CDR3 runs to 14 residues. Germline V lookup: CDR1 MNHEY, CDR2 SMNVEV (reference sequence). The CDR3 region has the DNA TGTGCCAGCAGTTTGGCGGGAGGATTGAATGAGCAGTTCTTC. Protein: CASSLAGGLNEQFF.

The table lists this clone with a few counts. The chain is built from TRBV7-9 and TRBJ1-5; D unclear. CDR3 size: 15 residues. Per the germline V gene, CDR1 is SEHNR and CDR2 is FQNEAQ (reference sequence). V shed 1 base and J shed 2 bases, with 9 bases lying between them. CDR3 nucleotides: TGTGCCAGCAGCTTAGGGGGATTCGGCAATCAGCCCCAGCATTTT. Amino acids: CASSLGGFGNQPQHF.

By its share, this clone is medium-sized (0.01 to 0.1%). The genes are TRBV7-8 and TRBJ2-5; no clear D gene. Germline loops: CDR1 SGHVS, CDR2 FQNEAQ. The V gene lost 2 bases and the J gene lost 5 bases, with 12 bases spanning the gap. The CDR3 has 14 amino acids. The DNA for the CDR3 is TGTGCCAGCAGCTTACTGACAAGCACGGAGACCCAGTACTTC. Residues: CASSLLTSTETQYF.

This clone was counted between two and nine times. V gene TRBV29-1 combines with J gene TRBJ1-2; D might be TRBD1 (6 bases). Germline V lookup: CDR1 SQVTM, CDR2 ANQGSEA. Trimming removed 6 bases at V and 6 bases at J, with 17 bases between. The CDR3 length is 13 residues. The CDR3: CSVQQGTVNGYTF. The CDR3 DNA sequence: TGCAGCGTGCAACAGGGTACGGTAAATGGCTACACCTTC.

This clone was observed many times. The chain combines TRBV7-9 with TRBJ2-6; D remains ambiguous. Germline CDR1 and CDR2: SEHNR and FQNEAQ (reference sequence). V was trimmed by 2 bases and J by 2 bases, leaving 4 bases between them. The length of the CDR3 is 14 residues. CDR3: CASSLHTGANVLTF. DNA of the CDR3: TGTGCCAGCAGCTTACATACTGGGGCCAACGTCCTGACTTTC. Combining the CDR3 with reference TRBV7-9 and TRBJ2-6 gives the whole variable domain DTGVSQNPRHKITKRGQNVTFRCDPISEHNRLYWYRQTLGQGPEFLTYFQNEAQLEKSRLLSDRFSAERPKGSFSTLEIQRTEQGDSAMYLCASSLHTGANVLTFGAGSRLTVL.

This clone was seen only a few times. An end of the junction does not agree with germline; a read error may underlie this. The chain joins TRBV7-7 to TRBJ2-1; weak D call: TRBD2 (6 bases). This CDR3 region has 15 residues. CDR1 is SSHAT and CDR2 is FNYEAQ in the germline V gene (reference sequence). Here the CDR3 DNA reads TGTGCTAGCAGTCCCCCCGGGAGCTCCTACAATGAGCAGTTCTTC. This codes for CASSPPGSSYNEQFF. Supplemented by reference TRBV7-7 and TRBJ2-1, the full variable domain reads GAGVSQSPRYKVTKRGQDVTLRCDPISSHATLYWYQQALGQGPEFLTYFNYEAQPDKSGLPSDRFSAERPEGSISTLTIQRTEQRDSAMYRCASSPPGSSYNEQFFGPGTRLTVL.

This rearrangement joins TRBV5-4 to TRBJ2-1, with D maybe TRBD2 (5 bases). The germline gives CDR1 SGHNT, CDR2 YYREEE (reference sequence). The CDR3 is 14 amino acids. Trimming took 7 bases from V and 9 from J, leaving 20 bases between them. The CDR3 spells CASSPGSSDSEQFF. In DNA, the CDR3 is TGTGCCAGCTCCCCTGGGAGTTCGGACTCTGAGCAGTTCTTC.

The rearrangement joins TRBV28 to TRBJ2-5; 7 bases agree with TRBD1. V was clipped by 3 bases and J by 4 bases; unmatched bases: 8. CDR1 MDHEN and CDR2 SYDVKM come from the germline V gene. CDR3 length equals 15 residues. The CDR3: CASSFRGLELETQYF. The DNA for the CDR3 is TGTGCCAGCAGTTTCAGGGGGTTGGAGTTAGAGACCCAGTACTTC.

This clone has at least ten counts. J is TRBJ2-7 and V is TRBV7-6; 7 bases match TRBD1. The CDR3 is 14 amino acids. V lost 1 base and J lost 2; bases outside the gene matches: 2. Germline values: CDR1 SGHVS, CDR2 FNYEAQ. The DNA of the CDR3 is TGTGCCAGCAGCTTAGGGGACAGACCCTACGAGCAGTACTTC. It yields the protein CASSLGDRPYEQYF.

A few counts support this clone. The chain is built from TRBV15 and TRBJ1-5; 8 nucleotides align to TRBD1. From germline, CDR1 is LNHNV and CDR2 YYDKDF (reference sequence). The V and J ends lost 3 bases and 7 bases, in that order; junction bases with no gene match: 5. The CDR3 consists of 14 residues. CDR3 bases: TGTGCCACCAGCAGGGACAGGGCCCCCCAGCCCCAGCATTTT. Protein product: CATSRDRAPQPQHF. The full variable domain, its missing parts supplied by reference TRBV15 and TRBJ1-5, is DAMVIQNPRYQVTQFGKPVTLSCSQTLNHNVMYWYQQKSSQAPKLLFHYYDKDFNNEADTPDNFQSRRPNTSFCFLDIRSPGLGDTAMYLCATSRDRAPQPQHFGDGTRLSIL.

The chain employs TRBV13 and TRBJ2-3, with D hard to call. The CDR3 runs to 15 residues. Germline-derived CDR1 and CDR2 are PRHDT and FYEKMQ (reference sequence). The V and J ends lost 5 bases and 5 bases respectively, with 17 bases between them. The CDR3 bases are TGTGCCAGCAGCCTGCTTCACTATGGGCTAGATACGCAGTATTTT. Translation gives CASSLLHYGLDTQYF.

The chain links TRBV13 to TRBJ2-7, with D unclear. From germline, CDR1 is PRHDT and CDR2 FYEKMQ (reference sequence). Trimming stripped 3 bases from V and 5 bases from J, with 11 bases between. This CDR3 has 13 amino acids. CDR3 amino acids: CASSLAAGHEQYF. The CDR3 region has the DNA TGTGCCAGCAGCTTGGCGGCAGGTCACGAGCAGTACTTC.

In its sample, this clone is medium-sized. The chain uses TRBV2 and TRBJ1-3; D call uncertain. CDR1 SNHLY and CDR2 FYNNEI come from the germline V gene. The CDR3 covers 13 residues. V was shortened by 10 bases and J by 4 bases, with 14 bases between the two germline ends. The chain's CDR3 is CATVTNLGNTIYF. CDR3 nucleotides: TGTGCCACCGTGACCAATCTGGGAAACACCATATATTTT.

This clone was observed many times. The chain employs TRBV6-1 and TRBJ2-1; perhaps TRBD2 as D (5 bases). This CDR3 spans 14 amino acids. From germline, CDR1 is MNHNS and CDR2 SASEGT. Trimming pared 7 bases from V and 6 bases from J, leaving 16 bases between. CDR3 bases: TGTGCCAGCACTGGACCCGGGGAGAGCAATGAGCAGTTCTTC. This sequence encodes CASTGPGESNEQFF.

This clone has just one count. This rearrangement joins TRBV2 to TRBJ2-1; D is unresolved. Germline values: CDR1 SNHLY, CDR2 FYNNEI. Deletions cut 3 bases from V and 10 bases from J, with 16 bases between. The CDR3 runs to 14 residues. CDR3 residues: CASSDALGSKEQFF. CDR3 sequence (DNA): TGTGCCAGCAGTGACGCGCTAGGGTCGAAGGAGCAGTTCTTC.

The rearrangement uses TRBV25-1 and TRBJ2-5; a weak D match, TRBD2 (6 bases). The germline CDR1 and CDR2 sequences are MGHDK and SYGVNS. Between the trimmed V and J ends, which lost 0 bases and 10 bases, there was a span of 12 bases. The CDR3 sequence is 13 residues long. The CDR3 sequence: CASSEYLSGGQYF. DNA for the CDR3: TGTGCCAGCAGTGAATATTTATCCGGGGGCCAGTACTTC. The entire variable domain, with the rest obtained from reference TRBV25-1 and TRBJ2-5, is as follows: EADIYQTPRYLVIGTGKKITLECSQTMGHDKMYWYQQDPGMELHLIHYSYGVNSTEKGDLSSESTVSRIRTEHFPLTLESARPSHTSQYLCASSEYLSGGQYFGPGTRLLVL.

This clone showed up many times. The CDR3 DNA reads as TGTGCCAGCAGCTTGTTCGGGATAGGGTCAGATACGCAGTATTTT. Translation: CASSLFGIGSDTQYF. V gene TRBV5-4 combines with J gene TRBJ2-3; the D gene is possibly TRBD2 (5 bases). V was shortened by 1 base and J by 4 bases, with 13 bases between the two germline ends. Germline CDR1 is SGHNT and CDR2 is YYREEE (reference sequence). The CDR3 is 15 residues long.

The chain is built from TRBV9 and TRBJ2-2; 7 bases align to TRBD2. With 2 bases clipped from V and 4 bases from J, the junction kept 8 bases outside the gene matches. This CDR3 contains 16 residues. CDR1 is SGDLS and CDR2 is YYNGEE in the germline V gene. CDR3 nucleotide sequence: TGTGCCAGCAGCGTTTGGGGGAGGGCGGGCACCGGGGAGCTGTTTTTT. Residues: CASSVWGRAGTGELFF.

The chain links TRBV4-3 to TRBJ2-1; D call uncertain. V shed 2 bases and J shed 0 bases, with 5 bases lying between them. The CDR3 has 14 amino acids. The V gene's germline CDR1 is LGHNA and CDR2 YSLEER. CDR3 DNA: TGCGCCAGCAGCCAATCCATCTCCTACAATGAGCAGTTCTTC. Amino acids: CASSQSISYNEQFF.

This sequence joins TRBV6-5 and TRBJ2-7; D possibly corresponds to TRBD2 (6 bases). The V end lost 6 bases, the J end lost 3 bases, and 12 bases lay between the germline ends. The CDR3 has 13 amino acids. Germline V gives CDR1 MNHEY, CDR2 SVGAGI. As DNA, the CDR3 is TGTGCCAGCAGGGGACTCCCCGACTACGAGCAGTACTTC. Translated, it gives CASRGLPDYEQYF.

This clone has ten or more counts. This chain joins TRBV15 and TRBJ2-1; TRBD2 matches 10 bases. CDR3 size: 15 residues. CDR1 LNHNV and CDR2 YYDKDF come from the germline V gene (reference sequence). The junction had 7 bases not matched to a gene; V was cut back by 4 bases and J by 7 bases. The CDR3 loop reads CATSITAGGPNEQFF. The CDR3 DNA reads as TGTGCCACCAGCATTACAGCGGGAGGGCCTAATGAGCAGTTCTTC.

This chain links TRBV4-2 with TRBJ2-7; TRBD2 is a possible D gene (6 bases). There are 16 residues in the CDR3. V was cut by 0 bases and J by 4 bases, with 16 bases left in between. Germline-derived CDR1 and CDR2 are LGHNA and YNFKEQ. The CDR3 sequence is CASSQEPGTGSYEQYF. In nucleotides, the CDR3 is TGTGCCAGCAGCCAAGAACCCGGGACTGGTAGTTACGAGCAGTACTTC.

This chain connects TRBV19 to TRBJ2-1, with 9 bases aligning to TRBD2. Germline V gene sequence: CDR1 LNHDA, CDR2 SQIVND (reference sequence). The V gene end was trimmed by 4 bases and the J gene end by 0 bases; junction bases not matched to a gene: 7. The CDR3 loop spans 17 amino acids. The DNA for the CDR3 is TGTGCCAGTAGTAACCACCTAGCGGGGCCCTCCTACAATGAGCAGTTCTTC. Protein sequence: CASSNHLAGPSYNEQFF.

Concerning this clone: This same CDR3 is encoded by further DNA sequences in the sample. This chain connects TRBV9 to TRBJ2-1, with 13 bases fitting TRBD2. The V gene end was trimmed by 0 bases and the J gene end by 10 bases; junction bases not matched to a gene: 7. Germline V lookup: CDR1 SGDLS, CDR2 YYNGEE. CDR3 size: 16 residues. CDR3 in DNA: TGTGCCAGCAGCGTAGTACTAGCGGGAGGGCGGGGGGAGCAGTTCTTC. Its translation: CASSVVLAGGRGEQFF. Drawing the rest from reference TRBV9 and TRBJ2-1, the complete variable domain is DSGVTQTPKHLITATGQRVTLRCSPRSGDLSVYWYQQSLDQGLQFLIQYYNGEERAKGNILERFSAQQFPDLHSELNLSSLELGDSALYFCASSVVLAGGRGEQFFGPGTRLTVL.

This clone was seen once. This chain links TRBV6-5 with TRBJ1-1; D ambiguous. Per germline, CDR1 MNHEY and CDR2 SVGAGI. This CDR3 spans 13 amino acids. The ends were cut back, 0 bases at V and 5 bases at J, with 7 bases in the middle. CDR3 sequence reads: CASSYSIKTEAFF. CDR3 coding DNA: TGTGCCAGCAGTTACTCTATTAAAACTGAAGCTTTCTTT.

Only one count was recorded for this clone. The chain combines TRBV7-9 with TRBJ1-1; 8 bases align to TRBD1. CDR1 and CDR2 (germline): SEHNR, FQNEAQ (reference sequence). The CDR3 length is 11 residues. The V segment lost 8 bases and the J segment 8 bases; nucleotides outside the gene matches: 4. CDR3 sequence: CASGNRGEAFF. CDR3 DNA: TGTGCCAGCGGAAACAGGGGGGAAGCTTTCTTT. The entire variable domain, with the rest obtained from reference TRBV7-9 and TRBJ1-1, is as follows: DTGVSQNPRHKITKRGQNVTFRCDPISEHNRLYWYRQTLGQGPEFLTYFQNEAQLEKSRLLSDRFSAERPKGSFSTLEIQRTEQGDSAMYLCASGNRGEAFFGQGTRLTVV.

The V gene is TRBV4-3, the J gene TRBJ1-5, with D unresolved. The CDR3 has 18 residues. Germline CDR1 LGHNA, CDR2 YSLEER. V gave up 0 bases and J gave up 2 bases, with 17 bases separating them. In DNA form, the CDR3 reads TGCGCCAGCAGCCAAGATCTGACGGGTCTTGTCGGCAATCAGCCCCAGCATTTT. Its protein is CASSQDLTGLVGNQPQHF.

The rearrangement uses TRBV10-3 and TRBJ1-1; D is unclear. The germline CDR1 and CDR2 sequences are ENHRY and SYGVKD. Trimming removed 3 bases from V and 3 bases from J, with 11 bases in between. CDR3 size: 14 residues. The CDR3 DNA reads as TGTGCCATCAGTGATCCGGGCCGGTACACTGAAGCTTTCTTT. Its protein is CAISDPGRYTEAFF.

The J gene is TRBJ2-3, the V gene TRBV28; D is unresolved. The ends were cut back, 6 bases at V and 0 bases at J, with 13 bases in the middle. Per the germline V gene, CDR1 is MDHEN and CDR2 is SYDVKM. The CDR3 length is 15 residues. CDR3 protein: CASSKDSSSTDTQYF. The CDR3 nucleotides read TGTGCCAGCAGCAAAGACTCGTCTAGCACAGATACGCAGTATTTT.